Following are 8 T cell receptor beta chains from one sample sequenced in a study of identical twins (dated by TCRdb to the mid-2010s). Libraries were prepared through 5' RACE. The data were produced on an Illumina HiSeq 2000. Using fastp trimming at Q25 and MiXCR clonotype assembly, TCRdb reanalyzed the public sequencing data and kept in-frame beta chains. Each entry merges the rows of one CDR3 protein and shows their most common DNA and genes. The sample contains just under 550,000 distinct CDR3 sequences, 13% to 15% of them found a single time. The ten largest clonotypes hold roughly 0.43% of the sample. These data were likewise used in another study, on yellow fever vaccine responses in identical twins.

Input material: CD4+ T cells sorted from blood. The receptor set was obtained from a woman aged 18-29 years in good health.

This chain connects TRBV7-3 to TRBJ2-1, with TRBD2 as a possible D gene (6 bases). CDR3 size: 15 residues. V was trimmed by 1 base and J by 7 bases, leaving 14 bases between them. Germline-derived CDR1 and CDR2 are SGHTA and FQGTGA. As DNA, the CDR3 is TGTGCCAGCAGCTTAAATACGGGAGTGCGAAATGAGCAGTTCTTC. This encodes CASSLNTGVRNEQFF.

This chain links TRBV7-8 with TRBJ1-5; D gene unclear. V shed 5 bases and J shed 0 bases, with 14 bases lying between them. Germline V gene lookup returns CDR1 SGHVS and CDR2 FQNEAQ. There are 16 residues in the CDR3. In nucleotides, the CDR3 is TGTGCCAGCAGCAAGATGGCACAGTATAGCAATCAGCCCCAGCATTTT. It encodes CASSKMAQYSNQPQHF.

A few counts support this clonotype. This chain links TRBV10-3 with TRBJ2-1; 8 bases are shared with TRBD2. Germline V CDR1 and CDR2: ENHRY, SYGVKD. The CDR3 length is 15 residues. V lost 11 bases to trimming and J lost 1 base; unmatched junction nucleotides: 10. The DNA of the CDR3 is TGTGCCGCGACGGACCGGGAGGGTTCCTACAATGAGCAGTTCTTC. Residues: CAATDREGSYNEQFF.

Here the CDR3 reads CASSFVLQKNTGELFF. CDR3 coding DNA: TGTGCCAGCAGCTTCGTCCTCCAGAAGAACACCGGGGAGCTGTTTTTT. V and J are TRBV5-6 and TRBJ2-2; the D is unclear. Trimming cost V 2 bases and J 1 base, with 12 bases left between them. Germline values: CDR1 SGHDT, CDR2 YYEEEE. This CDR3 region has 16 residues.

DNA for the CDR3: TGTGCCAGCAGCTCCTTAGCGGGGCAAGAGACCCAGTACTTC. Translated, it gives CASSSLAGQETQYF. V usage is TRBV9 and J usage is TRBJ2-5; 8 bases line up with TRBD2. The CDR3 loop spans 14 amino acids. V was pared by 4 bases and J by 2 bases, with 4 bases of the junction left unmatched. Germline values: CDR1 SGDLS, CDR2 YYNGEE.

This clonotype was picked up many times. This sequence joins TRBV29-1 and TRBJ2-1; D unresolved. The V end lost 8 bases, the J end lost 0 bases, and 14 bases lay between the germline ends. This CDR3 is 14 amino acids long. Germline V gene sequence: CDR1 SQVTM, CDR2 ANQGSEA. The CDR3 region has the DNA TGCAGCCATATAGTGGGCCTCTCCTACAATGAGCAGTTCTTC. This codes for CSHIVGLSYNEQFF.

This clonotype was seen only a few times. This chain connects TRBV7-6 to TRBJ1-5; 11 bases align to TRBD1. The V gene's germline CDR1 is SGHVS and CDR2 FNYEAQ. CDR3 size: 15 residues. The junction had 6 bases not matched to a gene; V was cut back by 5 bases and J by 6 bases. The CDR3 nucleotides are TGTGCCAGCAGCGCCGGGACAGGGGGAGTTCAGCCCCAGCATTTT. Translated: CASSAGTGGVQPQHF.

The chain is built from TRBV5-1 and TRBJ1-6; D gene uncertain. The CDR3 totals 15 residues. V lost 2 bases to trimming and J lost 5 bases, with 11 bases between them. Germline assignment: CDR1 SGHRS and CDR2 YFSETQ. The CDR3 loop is CASSFEGAHNSPLHF. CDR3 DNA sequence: TGCGCCAGCAGCTTTGAGGGAGCCCATAATTCACCCCTCCACTTT.